These 13 T cell receptor beta chains were sequenced from one sample in a study of T-cell memory formation after mild COVID-19. TCRdb processed the 5' RACE reads anew with MiXCR; each CDR3 protein has one entry. The sample yields roughly 480,000 distinct CDR3 sequences, roughly 25% seen once. Sequences were obtained from PBMCs or a T cell subset sorted from them (not recorded which). Receptors were obtained from an adult woman who had mild COVID-19 (a few samples of this study predate the infection). Cell type and time point are not known.

The CDR3 coding sequence is TGCGCCAGCAGCTTGGCTCCTAGCGGGCCTGCCAATGAGCAGTTCTTC. It specifies CASSLAPSGPANEQFF. The chain has TRBV5-1 and TRBJ2-1; 8 positions agree with TRBD2. This CDR3 is built from 16 residues. Germline CDR1 is SGHRS and CDR2 is YFSETQ. The J segment lost 6 bases and the V segment lost 0 bases, leaving 8 bases of the junction unmatched.

The chain employs TRBV10-3 and TRBJ2-1, with 9 bases identical to TRBD2. Trimming took 0 bases from V and 7 from J; bases not matched to a gene: 4. The CDR3 consists of 15 residues. Germline V gives CDR1 ENHRY, CDR2 SYGVKD. The CDR3 DNA reads as TGTGCCATCAGTGAGTCCTCTAGCGGGACGAATGAGCAGTTCTTC. This gives the protein CAISESSSGTNEQFF.

This clonotype has just a few counts. This chain links TRBV7-9 with TRBJ2-2; TRBD2 matches at 7 bases. CDR1 and CDR2 from the germline V gene are SEHNR and FQNEAQ (reference sequence). The CDR3 sequence is 16 residues long. V dropped 5 bases and J dropped 6; count of bases not matched to a gene: 12. The CDR3 loop is CASSEISSLAPGELFF. In DNA, the CDR3 is TGTGCCAGCAGCGAGATCTCTTCACTAGCGCCCGGGGAGCTGTTTTTT.

This clonotype was observed a handful of times. The chain joins TRBV15 to TRBJ2-7, with D possibly TRBD1 on 5 matching bases. The V end lost 5 bases, the J end lost 2 bases, and 16 bases lay between the germline ends. From germline, CDR1 is LNHNV and CDR2 YYDKDF (reference sequence). CDR3 size: 15 residues. The CDR3 reads CATSSPGMDPYEQYF. The CDR3 DNA follows: TGTGCCACCAGCTCCCCAGGGATGGATCCCTACGAGCAGTACTTC.

This clonotype occurred many times. The chain carries TRBV24-1 and TRBJ2-7; D perhaps matches TRBD2 (6 bases). The V gene lost 6 bases and the J gene lost 4 bases, with 9 bases spanning the gap. The CDR3 length is 12 residues. The germline gives CDR1 KGHDR, CDR2 SFDVKD. CDR3 coding DNA: TGTGCCACCAGTCCCGGGGGATACGAGCAGTACTTC. This codes for CATSPGGYEQYF.

This chain connects TRBV15 to TRBJ2-3; TRBD2 agrees at 8 bases. CDR3 size: 16 residues. Germline values: CDR1 LNHNV, CDR2 YYDKDF (reference sequence). The J segment lost 8 bases and the V segment lost 1 base, leaving 11 bases of the junction unmatched. The CDR3: CATSRVGREALFTQYF. Written as DNA, the CDR3 is TGTGCCACCAGCAGAGTTGGGCGGGAGGCCCTCTTTACGCAGTATTTT.

The CDR3 sequence: CASSSAGTGGDEQYF. As DNA, the CDR3 is TGTGCCAGCAGCTCGGCCGGGACAGGGGGCGACGAGCAGTACTTC. V usage is TRBV7-9 and J usage is TRBJ2-7; 12 bases agree with TRBD1. Germline V lookup: CDR1 SEHNR, CDR2 FQNEAQ (reference sequence). V lost 4 bases and J lost 5; bases outside the gene matches: 6. CDR3 length: 15 residues.

The chain employs TRBV6-1 and TRBJ1-5, with D possibly being TRBD1 (6 bases). The length of the CDR3 is 15 residues. Per the germline V gene, CDR1 is MNHNS and CDR2 is SASEGT. V gave up 6 bases and J gave up 0 bases, with 12 bases separating them. The DNA for the CDR3 is TGTGCCAGCAGCGCACGGACAGCTAGCAATCAGCCCCAGCATTTT. This codes for CASSARTASNQPQHF.

This clonotype was detected ten times or more. J is TRBJ2-7 and V is TRBV3-1; the D gene is possibly TRBD2 (6 bases). CDR3 size: 13 residues. V lost 10 bases and J lost 4, with 17 bases in between. The V gene's germline CDR1 is LGHDT and CDR2 YNNKEL (reference sequence). The CDR3 DNA is TGTGCCACCGGCTTTGCGGGGCGTTACGAGCAGTACTTC. This codes for CATGFAGRYEQYF.

In its sample, this clonotype was seen many times. CDR3 amino acids: CASSAGWGLNEQFF. Written as DNA, the CDR3 is TGTGCCAGCAGCGCAGGGTGGGGACTCAATGAGCAGTTCTTC. The chain employs TRBV7-3 and TRBJ2-1; D possibly corresponds to TRBD2 (6 bases). V was cut by 5 bases and J by 6 bases, with 14 bases left in between. Germline CDR1 reads SGHTA; CDR2 reads FQGTGA. CDR3 size: 14 residues.

This clonotype showed up just a few times. The V call is TRBV30, the J call TRBJ2-7; either TRBD1 or TRBD2 may fit D (5 bases each). CDR3 size: 13 residues. V dropped 7 bases and J dropped 5 bases, with 18 bases sitting between them. Per germline, CDR1 GTSNPN and CDR2 SVGIG (reference sequence). The CDR3 DNA is TGTGCCTCCGGGGCTCTCCACGCTAACGAGCAGTACTTC. Translated, it gives CASGALHANEQYF.

A few counts support this clonotype. The rearrangement uses TRBV7-2 and TRBJ2-3; D is undetermined. Trimming removed 5 bases at V and 2 bases at J, with 14 bases between. Germline-derived CDR1 and CDR2 are SGHTA and FQGNSA. The CDR3 loop spans 15 amino acids. CDR3 in DNA: TGTGCCAGCAGCCCCAGACGAATGAACACAGATACGCAGTATTTT. As protein: CASSPRRMNTDTQYF.

CDR3 residues: CASSYEGTALEAFF. As DNA, the CDR3 is TGTGCCAGCAGTTACGAGGGGACAGCCCTTGAAGCTTTCTTT. The chain recombines TRBV6-5 with TRBJ1-1, with 7 bases fitting TRBD1. This CDR3 has 14 residues. V was clipped by 2 bases and J by 7 bases; unmatched bases: 7. Germline-derived CDR1 and CDR2 are MNHEY and SVGAGI.